This T cell receptor (beta chain) was documented in a study of tumor-infiltrating lymphocytes in primary liver carcinoma. Co-extracted RNA and DNA came from 20-30 mg of unsorted bulk tissue. This clonotype was counted only a few times. Germline CDR1 is SQVTM and CDR2 is ANQGSEA. Trimming cost V 4 bases and J 9 bases, with 22 bases left between them. CDR3 length equals 14 residues. Starting from approximately 500 ng of total RNA, TCR beta cDNA was produced with a primer in the constant region. A slightly modified ARM-PCR protocol with three nested multiplex PCR rounds produced these TCR beta libraries. Amplification in the first two PCR rounds was performed using TRBV1-TRBV30 forward primers and a C-beta reverse primer for roughly 9 cycles each. MiXCR, run by TCRdb on the multiplex PCR reads, gives a single entry per CDR3 protein. The sample holds more than 55,000 distinct CDR3 sequences, 60% to 85% seen once.

Sequencing input: liver tumor tissue from sampling region 2. The subset here: tumor region T2, inferior pole. This TCR was sampled from a man aged 40-49 years with primary liver carcinoma and hepatitis B virus infection. The chain is built from TRBV29-1 and TRBJ2-7; weak D call: TRBD2 (6 bases). CDR3 DNA sequence: TGCAGCGTTGCCCCGGGACTGGCCTCTGGAGTGCAGTACTTC. Amino acids: CSVAPGLASGVQYF.